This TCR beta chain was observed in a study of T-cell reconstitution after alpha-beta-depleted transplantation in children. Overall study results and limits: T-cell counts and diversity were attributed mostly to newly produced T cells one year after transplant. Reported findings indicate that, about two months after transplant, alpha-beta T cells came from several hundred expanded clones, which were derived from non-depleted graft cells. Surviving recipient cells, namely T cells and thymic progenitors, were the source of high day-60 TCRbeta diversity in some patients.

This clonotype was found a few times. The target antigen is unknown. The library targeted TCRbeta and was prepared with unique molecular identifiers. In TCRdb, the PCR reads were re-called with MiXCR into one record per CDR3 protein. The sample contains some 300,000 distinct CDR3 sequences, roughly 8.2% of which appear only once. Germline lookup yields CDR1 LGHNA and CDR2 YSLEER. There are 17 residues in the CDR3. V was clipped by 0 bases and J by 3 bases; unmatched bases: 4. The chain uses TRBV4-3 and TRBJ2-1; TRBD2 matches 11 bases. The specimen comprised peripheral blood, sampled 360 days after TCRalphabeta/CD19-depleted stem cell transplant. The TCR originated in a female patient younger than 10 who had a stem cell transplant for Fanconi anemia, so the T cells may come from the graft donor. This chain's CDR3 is CASSQEIAGGLYNEQFF. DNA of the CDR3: TGCGCCAGCAGCCAAGAGATAGCGGGGGGGCTCTACAATGAGCAGTTCTTC.